This T cell receptor (beta chain) was found in a study of blood T cell repertoires in COVID-19. Study background: Sites in the United States, Italy and Spain provided acute and convalescent COVID-19 samples. Nucleic acid was either cDNA or gDNA, and it came from T cells, B-cell-depleted T cells, or PBMCs.

Assay: immunoSEQ multiplex PCR; the TCRdb copy retains only in-frame clones and omits some. The table lists about 270,000 clones, 75% to 90% of them singletons, with around 2% in the top ten. Sample: peripheral blood. The receptor's source is a man aged 45-60 years with acute or convalescent COVID-19.

The CDR3 reads CASSLAPTGGNTIYF. The CDR3, as DNA: TGTGCCAGCAGCTTAGCCCCCACCGGGGGAAACACCATATATTTT. J is TRBJ1-3 and V is TRBV11-2; D not resolved. This CDR3 comprises 15 residues. V lost 1 base and J 4 bases, leaving 11 bases between the germline ends. From germline, CDR1 is SGHAT and CDR2 FQNNGV. Supplemented by reference TRBV11-2 and TRBJ1-3, the full variable domain reads EAGVAQSPRYKIIEKRQSVAFWCNPISGHATLYWYQQILGQGPKLLIQFQNNGVVDDSQLPKDRFSAERLKGVDSTLKIQPAKLEDSAVYLCASSLAPTGGNTIYFGEGSWLTVV.